This TCR beta chain was identified during a study of blood T cell repertoires in COVID-19. Across the study: Acute-phase and convalescent COVID-19 samples originated in the United States, Italy and Spain. T cells, B-cell-depleted T cells, or PBMCs provided the cDNA or gDNA that served as material.

Germline V gene lookup returns CDR1 SQVTM and CDR2 ANQGSEA. V lost 6 bases to trimming and J lost 0 bases, with 12 bases between them. The CDR3 loop spans 15 amino acids. Authors' data handling: Scientists estimated how many nucleated cells there were by amplifying reference gene primers. Generated by immunoSEQ multiplex PCR, the TCRdb table keeps only in-frame clones and is missing some. D and trimming were read from the DNA, whereas the V and J calls and clone size are those reported in that table. The sample shows 150,000 to 200,000 clones, 83% of them seen only once. The specimen sequenced was peripheral blood. The chain is built from TRBV29-1 and TRBJ1-6; possibly TRBD1 for D (5 bases). This TCR derives from a woman over 75 with acute or convalescent COVID-19. The CDR3 loop reads CSVRRGSSYNSPLHF. For the CDR3, the DNA is TGCAGCGTGAGGCGGGGGAGCTCCTATAATTCACCCCTCCACTTT.